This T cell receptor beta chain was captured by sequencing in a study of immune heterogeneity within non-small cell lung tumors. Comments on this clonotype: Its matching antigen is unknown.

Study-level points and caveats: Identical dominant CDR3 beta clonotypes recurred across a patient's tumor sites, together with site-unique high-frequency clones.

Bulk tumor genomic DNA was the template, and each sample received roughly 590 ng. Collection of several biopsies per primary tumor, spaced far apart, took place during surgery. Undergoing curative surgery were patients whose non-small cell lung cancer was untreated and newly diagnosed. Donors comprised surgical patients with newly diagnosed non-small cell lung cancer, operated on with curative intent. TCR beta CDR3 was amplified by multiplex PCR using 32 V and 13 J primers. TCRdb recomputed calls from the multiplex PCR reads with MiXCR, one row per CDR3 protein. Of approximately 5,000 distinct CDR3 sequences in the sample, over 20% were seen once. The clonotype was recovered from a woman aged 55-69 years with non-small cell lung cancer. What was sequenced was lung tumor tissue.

This CDR3 reads CASRLAGVVPYNEQFF. The CDR3 bases are TGTGCCAGTCGACTAGCGGGAGTAGTCCCTTACAATGAGCAGTTCTTC. This chain links TRBV5-6 with TRBJ2-1, with 12 bases lining up with TRBD2. The J segment lost 4 bases and the V segment lost 8 bases, leaving 10 bases of the junction unmatched. Germline V CDR1 and CDR2: SGHDT, YYEEEE. The CDR3 contains 16 residues.